This T cell receptor beta chain was identified during a study of beta chain features in type 1 diabetes. Whole-study context: Examination spanned approximately 110 million sorted cells from all samples. The study, taken as a whole, reports: Shortening of TCRB CDR3s, moderate but significant, appeared in all four CD4+ subsets of Type 1 diabetes patients.

Expressed TCRB transcripts were sequenced, since all the RNA that had been isolated was reverse transcribed. The repertoire was sequenced with immunoSEQ multiplex PCR; TCRdb's copy has only in-frame clones and lacks some. The data contain roughly 300,000 clones, approximately 14% of them seen just once; the ten biggest clones take up roughly 0.018%. The CDR3 contains 15 residues. V was clipped by 1 base and J by 4 bases; unmatched bases: 6. Germline lookup yields CDR1 SGHTA and CDR2 FQGTGA. This clone has more than one count but fewer than ten. Its target is unknown. The chain employs TRBV7-3 and TRBJ2-7; 8 positions agree with TRBD2. Sequencing was carried out using naive CD4+ T cells from blood. This sequence originates from a man aged 30 to 39 with type 1 diabetes. The CDR3 sequence: CASSLNIAGSYEQYF. Written as DNA, the CDR3 is TGTGCCAGCAGCTTAAACATAGCGGGATCATACGAGCAGTACTTC.